This TCR beta chain was obtained from a study of blood T cell repertoires in COVID-19. On the study more broadly: From the United States, Italy and Spain came samples of acute and convalescent COVID-19. PBMCs, B-cell-depleted T cells, or T cells were the source of the cDNA or gDNA that made up the material.

The V end lost 5 bases, the J end lost 0 bases, and 5 bases lay between the germline ends. Germline V gene lookup returns CDR1 GTSNPN and CDR2 SVGIG (reference sequence). This CDR3 has 12 residues. Per the original methods: Estimated nucleated cell counts came from reference gene primer amplification. Libraries were prepared by immunoSEQ multiplex PCR; TCRdb keeps only in-frame clonotypes and omits some of them. The D gene and trimming were derived from the DNA, and the V and J assignments and clone size from that table. The sample yields nearly 110,000 clones, 88% seen once. V is TRBV30 and J is TRBJ1-5; the D is unclear. What was sequenced was peripheral blood. The source is a man aged 45-65 years with active or convalescent COVID-19. The CDR3 sequence is CAWGFSNQPQHF. The CDR3 DNA reads as TGTGCCTGGGGCTTTAGCAATCAGCCCCAGCATTTT.